The source of this T cell receptor beta chain is a study of T cells in Graves' hyperthyroidism and ophthalmopathy. RNA transcripts gave rise to amplified TCR beta CDR3 regions. First-round RT-PCR with HTBI primers amplified the TCR CDR3 region. TCRdb re-called the multiplex PCR reads with MiXCR, one entry per CDR3 protein. The data hold around 720,000 distinct CDR3 sequences, with over 35% observed a single time. The authors deemed Graves' hyperthyroidism stable absent ophthalmopathy progression within 18 months. Patients aged 18 to 65 had newly diagnosed hyperthyroidism that had lasted under 2 months. Orbital computed tomography, thyroid ultrasound, serum thyroxine and TRAb, and clinical symptoms together informed the diagnoses. Germline CDR1 MDHEN, CDR2 SYDVKM. This CDR3 has 14 amino acids. Study-level points and caveats: Peripheral blood also featured most of the thyroid clonotypes expanded above 0.001.

On this clonotype: Its antigen is unknown. An end of the junction does not agree with germline; a read error may underlie this.

What was sequenced was blood. The sequence derives from a woman in her 40s with Graves' hyperthyroidism. The chain combines TRBV28 with TRBJ2-7, with 7 bases that match TRBD1. The CDR3 loop is CAGSVQGLMDEQYF. Here the CDR3 DNA reads TGTGCCGGCAGCGTACAGGGGCTAATGGACGAGCAGTACTTC.